This T cell receptor beta chain comes out of a study of T cells in Graves' hyperthyroidism and ophthalmopathy. There were TCR beta CDR3 regions amplified from RNA transcripts. In the first-round RT-PCR of the TCR CDR3, the HTBI primer set was used. TCRdb re-analysed the multiplex PCR reads in MiXCR, keeping a single row per CDR3 protein. The table includes approximately 380,000 distinct CDR3 sequences, 11% to 15% detected once. Enrolled ophthalmopathy patients presented with a Clinical Activity Score of at least 3, a NOSPECS grade of at least 4, and disease duration under 3 months. This clonotype appeared many times. Sequenced material: blood. The TCR comes from a man over 45 with Graves' ophthalmopathy.

The CDR3 here is CASSLETSGKQFF. The CDR3 bases are TGTGCCAGCAGCTTAGAAACTAGCGGGAAGCAGTTCTTC. This chain connects TRBV11-3 to TRBJ2-1; 10 bases fit TRBD2. After removal of 0 bases from V and 11 bases from J, the junction contained 1 base not matched to a gene. Germline CDR1 is SGHNT and CDR2 is YENEEA. The CDR3 is 13 residues long.